Listed below are T cell receptor beta chains from one sample, sequenced in a study of T cell responses to AZD1222 COVID-19 vaccine. Produced via immunoSEQ multiplex PCR; TCRdb's table is partial and in-frame only. Among about 140,000 clones listed, about 89% were seen once. This specimen was peripheral blood, taken on day 0 of AZD1222 vaccination. All receptors derive from an adult in good health. CDR3s include the opening cysteine and the closing phenylalanine or tryptophan. The D gene is left open where the match is weak. Some rows have no size entry. The others give once, few or many, or a class for an expanded clone.

J	length	size	V	D	DNA	CDR3
TRBJ1-2	12	NA	TRBV2	NA	TGTGCCAGCAGGTACGGCGGGGATGGCTACACCTTC	CASRYGGDGYTF
TRBJ2-2	14	NA	TRBV21-1	NA	TGTGCCAGCAGCAAAAGTCAGGGGGCCGGGGAGCTGTTTTTT	CASSKSQGAGELFF
TRBJ2-4	14	NA	TRBV5-3	TRBD1	TGTGCCAGAAGCTTGGGGGACAGAAAAAACATTCAGTACTTC	CARSLGDRKNIQYF
TRBJ2-1	14	NA	TRBV28	NA	TGTGCCAGCAGTTTTGACTCTGGGATAGAAGAGCAGTTCTTC	CASSFDSGIEEQFF
TRBJ1-3	15	NA	TRBV28	NA	TGTGCCAGCAGTTTAGGGGCAACGGGTGGAAACACCATATATTTT	CASSLGATGGNTIYF
TRBJ1-2	12	NA	TRBV6-5	TRBD1	TGTGCCACAAAGACAGGGGCTAATGGCTACACCTTC	CATKTGANGYTF
TRBJ1-6	14	NA	TRBV28	TRBD1	TGTGCCAGCAGTGATCAGGGGGGGGCTTCACCCCTCCACTTT	CASSDQGGASPLHF
TRBJ1-5	14	NA	TRBV29-1	TRBD1	TGCAGCGTTGAAGGACAGGGGATCGGGCAGCCCCAGCATTTT	CSVEGQGIGQPQHF
TRBJ2-3	16	NA	TRBV28	NA	TGTGCCAGCAGTTTTTACCAAGACACCGAGGCAGATACGCAGTATTTT	CASSFYQDTEADTQYF
TRBJ2-5	13	NA	TRBV6-4	NA	TGTGCCAGCAGTGACGGACCATCGGAGACCCAGTACTTC	CASSDGPSETQYF
TRBJ1-6	14	NA	TRBV11-1	NA	TGTGCCAGCAGCCCGGGACTGATCAATTCACCCCTCCACTTT	CASSPGLINSPLHF
TRBJ2-1	15	NA	TRBV28	TRBD2	TGTGCCAGCAGTTTCTTGACTAGCGGTTACAATGAGCAGTTCTTC	CASSFLTSGYNEQFF
TRBJ2-7	16	NA	TRBV27	NA	TGTGCCAGCAGTTTGATCCGGGACGGACGTTCCTACGAGCAGTACTTC	CASSLIRDGRSYEQYF
TRBJ1-2	15	NA	TRBV18	NA	TGTGCCAGCTCACCATCCGCCCAGGAACATTATGGCTACACCTTC	CASSPSAQEHYGYTF
TRBJ2-2	15	once	TRBV28	TRBD2	TGTGCCAGCAGTCTGGGACTAGCTCGAACCGGGGAGCTGTTTTTT	CASSLGLARTGELFF
TRBJ1-5	14	NA	TRBV15	NA	TGTGCCACCAGCAGAGATCAAAGCAATCAGCCCCAGCATTTT	CATSRDQSNQPQHF
TRBJ2-7	15	NA	TRBV19	NA	TGTGCCAGTAGTAGTCGGGACGACCGGACCTACGAGCAGTACTTC	CASSSRDDRTYEQYF
TRBJ1-1	16	once	TRBV5-6	TRBD1	TGTGCCAGCAGCTGGGGGACAGGGGCCGGGAACACTGAAGCTTTCTTT	CASSWGTGAGNTEAFF
TRBJ2-1	14	NA	TRBV7-2	TRBD2	TGTGCCAGCAACCTAGCGGGAGGGCCACTCGAGCAGTTCTTC	CASNLAGGPLEQFF
TRBJ2-5	14	NA	TRBV7-9	NA	TGTGCCAGCAGCTTAAGGTCACAGCAAGAGACCCAGTACTTC	CASSLRSQQETQYF
TRBJ1-4	14	NA	TRBV6-5	NA	TGTGCCACCTCCGGGCCTTGGGAAGATGAAAAACTGTTTTTT	CATSGPWEDEKLFF
TRBJ2-1	12	NA	TRBV2	TRBD2	TGTGCTACGGACGGCGGGAGGGCCGAGCAGTTCTTC	CATDGGRAEQFF
TRBJ1-1	15	NA	TRBV5-5	TRBD1	TGTGCCAGCAGCTATGAATGGACAGGTCGTACTGAAGCTTTCTTT	CASSYEWTGRTEAFF
TRBJ2-7	15	NA	TRBV7-2	TRBD1	TGTGCCAGCAGCTTAGGACAGGGTGGGCCCTACGAGCAGTACTTC	CASSLGQGGPYEQYF
TRBJ1-6	14	NA	TRBV18	NA	TGTGCCAGCTCCCCGAGCTCCTATAATTCACCCCTCCACTTT	CASSPSSYNSPLHF
TRBJ1-1	13	once	TRBV4-1	NA	TGCGCCAGCAGCCAAAAACTGCCAGGCGAAGCTTTCTTT	CASSQKLPGEAFF
TRBJ1-6	16	NA	TRBV5-4	TRBD1	TGTGCCAGCAGCTATAACCGACAGGGTTACAATTCACCCCTCCACTTT	CASSYNRQGYNSPLHF
TRBJ1-2	13	once	TRBV5-4	NA	TGTGCCAGCAGCCTCAGACACACCCGCGGCTACACCTTC	CASSLRHTRGYTF
TRBJ1-1	15	NA	TRBV4-1	NA	TGCGCCAGCAGCCCCCAGGGGTGGGGTGACACTGAAGCTTTCTTT	CASSPQGWGDTEAFF
TRBJ2-3	16	NA	TRBV7-2	NA	TGTGCCAGCAGCTCCCCGAGGGGTACCGTTTTAGATACGCAGTATTTT	CASSSPRGTVLDTQYF
TRBJ1-2	18	NA	TRBV15	NA	TGTGCCACCAGCAGAGGTAGAAAATCCGGCAGGGTTAACGATGGCTACACCTTC	CATSRGRKSGRVNDGYTF
TRBJ1-4	13	NA	TRBV5-1	TRBD1	TGCGCCAGCTCCGGGACAGAAAATGAAAAACTGTTTTTT	CASSGTENEKLFF
TRBJ2-1	17	once	TRBV11-2	NA	TGTGCCAGCAGCTTAGGCAGGGGCGCTTTAGTTTACAATGAGCAGTTCTTC	CASSLGRGALVYNEQFF
TRBJ2-7	13	NA	TRBV19	TRBD2	TGTGCCGTTGGGGGGGTTGGGTCCTACGAGCAGTACTTC	CAVGGVGSYEQYF
TRBJ1-5	15	few	TRBV19	NA	TGTGCCAGTAATGGACGGGAGGGGAGCAATCAGCCCCAGCATTTT	CASNGREGSNQPQHF
TRBJ2-7	21	NA	TRBV15	TRBD2	TGTGCCACCAGCAGCCTGACAGGGTGGGGCGTGGGAAAGCGGGAGGATTACGAGCAGTACTTC	CATSSLTGWGVGKREDYEQYF
TRBJ2-7	16	NA	TRBV19	TRBD1	TGTGCCAGTAGTATCCTTGGGAGACAGGGTACCTCCGAGCAGTACTTC	CASSILGRQGTSEQYF
TRBJ2-5	16	NA	TRBV7-8	TRBD2	TGTGCCAGCAGCTACCCTCTGTCGAGCGGGGAAGAGACCCAGTACTTC	CASSYPLSSGEETQYF
TRBJ1-2	13	NA	TRBV27	NA	TGTGCCAGCAGTTTATATCCCCACTATGGCTACACCTTC	CASSLYPHYGYTF
TRBJ1-1	11	NA	TRBV27	NA	TGTGCCAGCAGTTTAGGGAGTGAAGCTTTCTTT	CASSLGSEAFF
TRBJ2-1	20	NA	TRBV28	TRBD2	TGTGCCAGCAGCACTATCTGGGGACTAGCGGAGAGAAGCTCCTACAATGAGCAGTTCTTC	CASSTIWGLAERSSYNEQFF
TRBJ1-2	16	NA	TRBV4-2	NA	TGTGCCAGCAGCCAAGTGGGGACAATCGCTAACTATGGCTACACCTTC	CASSQVGTIANYGYTF
TRBJ1-4	17	NA	TRBV5-8	NA	TGTGCCAGCAGCTTGGGGACATTAGCCGCAACTAATGAAAAACTGTTTTTT	CASSLGTLAATNEKLFF
TRBJ1-2	14	NA	TRBV27	TRBD1	TGTGCCAGTGCACAGGGGGCTACGAACTATGGCTACACCTTC	CASAQGATNYGYTF
TRBJ2-3	17	NA	TRBV29-1	TRBD2	TGCAGCGCCAAGAAGGAGGGACTAGCGGGAGTCACAGATACGCAGTATTTT	CSAKKEGLAGVTDTQYF
TRBJ1-3	17	NA	TRBV7-9	NA	TGTGCCAGCAGCCTGCTGTTGGGGCTCCGATCTGGAAACACCATATATTTT	CASSLLLGLRSGNTIYF
TRBJ2-2	12	few	TRBV7-2	NA	TGTGCCAGCAGCCCGTTACCCGGGGAGCTGTTTTTT	CASSPLPGELFF
TRBJ2-4	15	NA	TRBV29-1	NA	TGCAGCGTTGTGGGGACGGATCTAGCCAAAAACATTCAGTACTTC	CSVVGTDLAKNIQYF
TRBJ1-6	13	few	TRBV30	NA	TGTGCCTGGGGGCAGGGGCATAATTCACCCCTCCACTTT	CAWGQGHNSPLHF
TRBJ2-5	13	NA	TRBV15	NA	TGTGCCACCAGCGTGTCACTCCAAGAGACCCAGTACTTC	CATSVSLQETQYF
TRBJ1-1	13	NA	TRBV4-1	NA	TGCGCCAGCAGCCAGGCCGGTGGGGCCGAAGCTTTCTTT	CASSQAGGAEAFF
TRBJ2-1	14	NA	TRBV10-2	NA	TGCGCCAGCAGGGACTCCCTCTCCTACAATGAGCAGTTCTTC	CASRDSLSYNEQFF
TRBJ1-1	16	NA	TRBV7-8	TRBD1	TGTGCCAGCAGCATGGGACAGACCTTCATGAACACTGAAGCTTTCTTT	CASSMGQTFMNTEAFF
TRBJ2-3	14	NA	TRBV24-1	NA	TGTGCCACCAGTGTTGGGGGTAGCACAGATACGCAGTATTTT	CATSVGGSTDTQYF
TRBJ2-6	19	NA	TRBV5-6	TRBD1	TGTGCCAGCACCGCGACAGGGACGAGCCTAGGCTCTGGGGCCAACGTCCTGACTTTC	CASTATGTSLGSGANVLTF
TRBJ2-7	14	NA	TRBV3-1/TRBV3-2	TRBD2	TGTGCCAGCAGCCGAACTAGCGGGGCCTACGAGCAGTACTTC	CASSRTSGAYEQYF
TRBJ2-1	16	NA	TRBV5-1	TRBD2	TGCGCCAGCAGCTCGACTTTAGCGGGGGGCCCCAATGAGCAGTTCTTC	CASSSTLAGGPNEQFF
TRBJ1-1	13	once	TRBV30	TRBD1	TGTGCCTGGAGTCCACCCGGGACAGGGTCGTCGTTCTTT	CAWSPPGTGSSFF
TRBJ2-1	12	few	TRBV29-1	NA	TGCAGCGCACCGGGACATAACAATGAGCAGTTCTTC	CSAPGHNNEQFF